This T cell receptor (beta chain) was retrieved from a study of T cell responses to AZD1222 COVID-19 vaccine. Study background: Second-dose intervals near 4 or 12 weeks were combined.

Some clones are missing from TCRdb's copy, which holds only in-frame ones; the method was immunoSEQ multiplex PCR. The sample includes about 140,000 clones, 80% to 95% seen only once; the top ten take about 5.5%. This CDR3 has 14 amino acids. Germline assignment: CDR1 MDHEN and CDR2 SYDVKM. The V segment lost 8 bases and the J segment 5 bases; nucleotides outside the gene matches: 7. This specimen consisted of peripheral blood, obtained on day 0 of AZD1222 vaccination. The receptor was derived from an adult in good health. The chain recombines TRBV28 with TRBJ1-5, with TRBD1 matching 9 bases. The CDR3 loop reads CASYPGQGYQPQHF. Here the CDR3 DNA reads TGTGCCAGCTATCCGGGACAGGGTTATCAGCCCCAGCATTTT.